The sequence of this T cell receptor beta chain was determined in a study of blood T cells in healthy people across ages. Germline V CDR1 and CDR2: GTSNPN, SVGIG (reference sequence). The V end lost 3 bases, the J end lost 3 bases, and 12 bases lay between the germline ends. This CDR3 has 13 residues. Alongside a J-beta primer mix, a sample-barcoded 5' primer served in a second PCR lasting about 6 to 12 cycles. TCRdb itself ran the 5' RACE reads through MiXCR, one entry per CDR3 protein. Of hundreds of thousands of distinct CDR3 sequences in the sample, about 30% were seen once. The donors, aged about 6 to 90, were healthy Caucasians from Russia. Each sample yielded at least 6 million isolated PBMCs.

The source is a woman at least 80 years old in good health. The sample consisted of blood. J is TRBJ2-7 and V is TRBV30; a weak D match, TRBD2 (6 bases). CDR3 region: CAWRGNGGYEQYF. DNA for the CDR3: TGTGCCTGGAGGGGCAACGGGGGCTACGAGCAGTACTTC.